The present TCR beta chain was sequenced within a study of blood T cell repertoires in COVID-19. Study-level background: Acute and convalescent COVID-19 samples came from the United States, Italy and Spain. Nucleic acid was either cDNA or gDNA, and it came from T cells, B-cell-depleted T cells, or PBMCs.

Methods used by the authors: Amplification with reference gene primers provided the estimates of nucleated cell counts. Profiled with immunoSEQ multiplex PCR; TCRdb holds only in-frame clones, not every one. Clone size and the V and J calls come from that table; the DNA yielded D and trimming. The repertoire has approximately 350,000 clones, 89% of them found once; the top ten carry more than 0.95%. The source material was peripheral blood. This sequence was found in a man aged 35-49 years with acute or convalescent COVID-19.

The CDR3 loop is CASSDTWDRPYEQYF. For the CDR3, the DNA is TGTGCCAGCAGCGATACTTGGGACAGACCTTACGAGCAGTACTTC. The chain is built from TRBV27 and TRBJ2-7; 7 nucleotides align to TRBD1. The CDR3 runs 15 residues. The V gene's germline CDR1 is MNHEY and CDR2 SMNVEV (reference sequence). The V and J ends lost 6 bases and 4 bases, in that order; junction bases with no gene match: 12.